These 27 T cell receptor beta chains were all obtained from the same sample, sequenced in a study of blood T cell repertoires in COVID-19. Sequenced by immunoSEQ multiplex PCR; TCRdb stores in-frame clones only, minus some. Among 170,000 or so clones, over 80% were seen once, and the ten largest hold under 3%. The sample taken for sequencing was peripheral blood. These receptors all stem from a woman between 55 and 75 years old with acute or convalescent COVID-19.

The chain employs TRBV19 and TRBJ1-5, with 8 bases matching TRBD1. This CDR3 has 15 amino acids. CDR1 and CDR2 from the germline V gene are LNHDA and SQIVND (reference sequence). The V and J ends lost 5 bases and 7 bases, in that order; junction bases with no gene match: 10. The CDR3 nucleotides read TGTGCCAGTAGTTCGATGACAGGGGCATTCCAGCCCCAGCATTTT. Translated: CASSSMTGAFQPQHF.

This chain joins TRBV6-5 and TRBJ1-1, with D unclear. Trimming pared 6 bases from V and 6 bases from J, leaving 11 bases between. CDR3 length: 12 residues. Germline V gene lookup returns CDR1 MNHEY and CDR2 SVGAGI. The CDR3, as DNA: TGTGCCAGCAGCGCCATCGGTGCTGAAGCTTTCTTT. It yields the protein CASSAIGAEAFF.

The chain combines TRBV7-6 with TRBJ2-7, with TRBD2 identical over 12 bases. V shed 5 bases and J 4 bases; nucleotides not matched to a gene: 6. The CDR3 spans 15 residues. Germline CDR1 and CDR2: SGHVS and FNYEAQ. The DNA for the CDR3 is TGTGCCAGCAGCCCGACTAGCGGGGGCAATTACGAGCAGTACTTC. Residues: CASSPTSGGNYEQYF.

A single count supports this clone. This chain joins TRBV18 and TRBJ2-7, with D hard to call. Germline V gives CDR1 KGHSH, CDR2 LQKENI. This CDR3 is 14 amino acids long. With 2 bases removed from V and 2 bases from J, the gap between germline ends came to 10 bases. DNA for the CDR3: TGTGCCAGCTCACCAGGGCAGCCCCCCTACGAGCAGTACTTC. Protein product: CASSPGQPPYEQYF.

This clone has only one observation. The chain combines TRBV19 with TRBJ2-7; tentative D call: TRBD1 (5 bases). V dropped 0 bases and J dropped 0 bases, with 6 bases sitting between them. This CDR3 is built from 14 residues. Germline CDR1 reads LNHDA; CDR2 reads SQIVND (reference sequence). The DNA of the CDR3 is TGTGCCAGTAGTATAGAAGGACACTCCTACGAGCAGTACTTC. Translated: CASSIEGHSYEQYF.

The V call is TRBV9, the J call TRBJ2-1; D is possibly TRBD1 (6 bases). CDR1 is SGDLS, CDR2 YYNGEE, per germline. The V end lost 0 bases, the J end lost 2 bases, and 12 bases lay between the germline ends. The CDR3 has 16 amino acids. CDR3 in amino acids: CASSVDQRGTYNEQFF. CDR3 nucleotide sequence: TGTGCCAGCAGCGTAGATCAGAGGGGGACCTACAATGAGCAGTTCTTC. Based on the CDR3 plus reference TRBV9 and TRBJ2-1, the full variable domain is DSGVTQTPKHLITATGQRVTLRCSPRSGDLSVYWYQQSLDQGLQFLIQYYNGEERAKGNILERFSAQQFPDLHSELNLSSLELGDSALYFCASSVDQRGTYNEQFFGPGTRLTVL.

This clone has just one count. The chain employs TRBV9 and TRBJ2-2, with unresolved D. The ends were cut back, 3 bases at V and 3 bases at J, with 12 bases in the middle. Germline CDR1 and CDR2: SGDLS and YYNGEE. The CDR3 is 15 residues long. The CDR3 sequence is CASSADIHDTGELFF. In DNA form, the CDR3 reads TGTGCCAGCAGCGCCGACATCCACGACACCGGGGAGCTGTTTTTT.

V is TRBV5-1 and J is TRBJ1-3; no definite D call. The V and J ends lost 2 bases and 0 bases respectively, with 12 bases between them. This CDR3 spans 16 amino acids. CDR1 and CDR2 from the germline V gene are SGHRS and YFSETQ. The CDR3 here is CASSFGRIDSGNTIYF. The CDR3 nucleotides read TGCGCCAGCAGCTTTGGCAGGATTGACTCTGGAAACACCATATATTTT.

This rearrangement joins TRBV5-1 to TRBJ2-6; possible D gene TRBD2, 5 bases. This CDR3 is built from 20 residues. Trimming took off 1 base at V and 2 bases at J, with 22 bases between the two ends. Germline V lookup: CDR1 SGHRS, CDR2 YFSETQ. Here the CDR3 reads CASSLTLNGNRLTGANVLTF. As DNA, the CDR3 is TGCGCCAGCAGCTTGACCCTGAACGGGAATCGACTTACTGGGGCCAACGTCCTGACTTTC.

The CDR3 sequence: CASSRDRVGYTF. For the CDR3, the DNA is TGTGCCAGTTCCCGGGACAGGGTCGGCTACACCTTC. The chain uses TRBV25-1 and TRBJ1-2; 9 bases map to TRBD1. CDR3 length: 12 amino acids. Per germline, CDR1 MGHDK and CDR2 SYGVNS. V lost 9 bases to trimming and J lost 8 bases; unmatched junction nucleotides: 7.

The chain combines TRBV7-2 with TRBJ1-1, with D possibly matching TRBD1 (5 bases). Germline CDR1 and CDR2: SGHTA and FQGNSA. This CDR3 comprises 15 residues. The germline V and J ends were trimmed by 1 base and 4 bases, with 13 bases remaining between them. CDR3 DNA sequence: TGTGCCAGCAGCTTAGGATTTAGGGGTAGCACTGAAGCTTTCTTT. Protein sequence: CASSLGFRGSTEAFF. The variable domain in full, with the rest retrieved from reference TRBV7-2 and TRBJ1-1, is GAGVSQSPSNKVTEKGKDVELRCDPISGHTALYWYRQSLGQGLEFLIYFQGNSAPDKSGLPSDRFSAERTGGSVSTLTIQRTQQEDSAVYLCASSLGFRGSTEAFFGQGTRLTVV.

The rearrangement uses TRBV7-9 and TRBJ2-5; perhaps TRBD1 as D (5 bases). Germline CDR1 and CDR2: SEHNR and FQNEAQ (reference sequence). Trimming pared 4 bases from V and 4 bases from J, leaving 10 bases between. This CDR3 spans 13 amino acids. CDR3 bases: TGTGCCAGCAGCTGGGTCCAGGGAGAGACCCAGTACTTC. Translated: CASSWVQGETQYF.

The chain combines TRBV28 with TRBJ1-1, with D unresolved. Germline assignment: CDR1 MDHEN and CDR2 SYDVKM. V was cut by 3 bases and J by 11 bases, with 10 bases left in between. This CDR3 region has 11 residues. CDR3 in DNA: TGTGCCAGCAGTTTGTCCCCTTTCGCTTTCTTT. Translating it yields CASSLSPFAFF.

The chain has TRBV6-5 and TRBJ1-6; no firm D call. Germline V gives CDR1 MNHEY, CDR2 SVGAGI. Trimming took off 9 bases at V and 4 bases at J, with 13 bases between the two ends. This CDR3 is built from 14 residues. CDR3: CASSSGGYNSPLHF. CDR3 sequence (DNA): TGTGCCAGTTCGTCCGGCGGTTATAATTCACCCCTCCACTTT.

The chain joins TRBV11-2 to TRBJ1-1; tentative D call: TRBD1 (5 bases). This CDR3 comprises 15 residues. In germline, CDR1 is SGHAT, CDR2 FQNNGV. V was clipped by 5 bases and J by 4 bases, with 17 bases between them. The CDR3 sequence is CASSRRTVGGTEAFF. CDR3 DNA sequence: TGTGCCAGCAGCCGCCGGACGGTGGGGGGCACTGAAGCTTTCTTT. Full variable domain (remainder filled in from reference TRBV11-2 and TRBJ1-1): EAGVAQSPRYKIIEKRQSVAFWCNPISGHATLYWYQQILGQGPKLLIQFQNNGVVDDSQLPKDRFSAERLKGVDSTLKIQPAKLEDSAVYLCASSRRTVGGTEAFFGQGTRLTVV.

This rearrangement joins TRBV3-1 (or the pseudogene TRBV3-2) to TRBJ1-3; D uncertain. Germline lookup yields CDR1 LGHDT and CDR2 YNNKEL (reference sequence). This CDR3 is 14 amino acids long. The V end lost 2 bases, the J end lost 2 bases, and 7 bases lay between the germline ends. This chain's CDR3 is CASSQYYTGNTIYF. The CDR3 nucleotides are TGTGCCAGCAGCCAATACTACACTGGAAACACCATATATTTT.

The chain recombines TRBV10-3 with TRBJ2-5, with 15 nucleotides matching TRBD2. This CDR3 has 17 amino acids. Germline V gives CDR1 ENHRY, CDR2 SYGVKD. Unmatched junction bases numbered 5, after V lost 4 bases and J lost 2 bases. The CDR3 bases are TGTGCCATCAGTGCCGGGACTAGCGGGGGGCATCAAGAGACCCAGTACTTC. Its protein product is CAISAGTSGGHQETQYF.

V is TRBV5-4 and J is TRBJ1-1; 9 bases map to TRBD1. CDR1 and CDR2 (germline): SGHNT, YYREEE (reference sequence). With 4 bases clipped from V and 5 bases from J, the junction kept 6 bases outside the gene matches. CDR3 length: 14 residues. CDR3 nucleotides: TGTGCCAGCAGCCATACAGGGGGCCATACTGAAGCTTTCTTT. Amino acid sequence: CASSHTGGHTEAFF. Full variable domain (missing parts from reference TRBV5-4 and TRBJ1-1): ETGVTQSPTHLIKTRGQQVTLRCSSQSGHNTVSWYQQALGQGPQFIFQYYREEENGRGNFPPRFSGLQFPNYSSELNVNALELDDSALYLCASSHTGGHTEAFFGQGTRLTVV.

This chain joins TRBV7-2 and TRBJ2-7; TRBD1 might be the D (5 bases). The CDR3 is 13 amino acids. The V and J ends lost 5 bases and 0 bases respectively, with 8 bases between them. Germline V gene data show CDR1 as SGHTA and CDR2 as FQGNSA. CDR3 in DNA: TGTGCCAGCAGCAGGGGCCTCTCCTACGAGCAGTACTTC. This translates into CASSRGLSYEQYF.

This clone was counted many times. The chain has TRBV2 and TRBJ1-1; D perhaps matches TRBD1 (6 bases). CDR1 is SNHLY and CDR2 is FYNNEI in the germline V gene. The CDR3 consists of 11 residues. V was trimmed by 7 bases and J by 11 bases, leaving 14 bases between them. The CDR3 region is CASTQGREAFF. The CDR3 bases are TGTGCCAGCACACAGGGCAGGGAGGCTTTCTTT.

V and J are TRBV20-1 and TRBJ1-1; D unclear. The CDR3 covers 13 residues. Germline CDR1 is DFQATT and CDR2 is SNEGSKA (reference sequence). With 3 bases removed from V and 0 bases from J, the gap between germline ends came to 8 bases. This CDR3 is CSASRRVNTEAFF. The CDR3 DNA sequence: TGCAGTGCTAGTCGGAGGGTGAACACTGAAGCTTTCTTT.

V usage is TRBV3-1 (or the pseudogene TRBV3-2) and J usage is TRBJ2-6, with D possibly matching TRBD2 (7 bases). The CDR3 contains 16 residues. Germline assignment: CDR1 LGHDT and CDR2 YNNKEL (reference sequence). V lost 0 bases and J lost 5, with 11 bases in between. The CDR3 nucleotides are TGTGCCAGCAGCCAAGACCGGGGGGCCCGGGCCAACGTCCTGACTTTC. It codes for CASSQDRGARANVLTF.

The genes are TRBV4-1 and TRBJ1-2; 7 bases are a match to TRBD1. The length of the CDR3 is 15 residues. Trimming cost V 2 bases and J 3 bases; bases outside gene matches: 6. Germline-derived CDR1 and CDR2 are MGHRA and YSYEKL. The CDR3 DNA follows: TGCGCCAGCAGCCAATCGACAGGGACGGACTATGGCTACACCTTC. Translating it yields CASSQSTGTDYGYTF.

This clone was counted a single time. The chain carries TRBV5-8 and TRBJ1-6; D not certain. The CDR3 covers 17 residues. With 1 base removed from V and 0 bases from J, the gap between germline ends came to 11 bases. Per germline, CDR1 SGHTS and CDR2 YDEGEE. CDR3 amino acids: CASSLSTGDSYNSPLHF. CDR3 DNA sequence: TGTGCCAGCAGCTTGTCCACCGGGGACTCCTATAATTCACCCCTCCACTTT. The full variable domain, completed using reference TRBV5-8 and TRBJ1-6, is EAGVTQSPTHLIKTRGQQATLRCSPISGHTSVYWYQQALGLGLQFLLWYDEGEERNRGNFPPRFSGRQFPNYSSELNVNALELEDSALYLCASSLSTGDSYNSPLHFGNGTRLTVT.

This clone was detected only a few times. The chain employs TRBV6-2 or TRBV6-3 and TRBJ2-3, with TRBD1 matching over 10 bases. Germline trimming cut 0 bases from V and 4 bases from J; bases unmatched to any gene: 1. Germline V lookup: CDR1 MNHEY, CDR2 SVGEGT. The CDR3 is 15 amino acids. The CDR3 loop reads CASSYSTGGADTQYF. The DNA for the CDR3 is TGTGCCAGCAGTTACTCGACAGGGGGCGCAGATACGCAGTATTTT.

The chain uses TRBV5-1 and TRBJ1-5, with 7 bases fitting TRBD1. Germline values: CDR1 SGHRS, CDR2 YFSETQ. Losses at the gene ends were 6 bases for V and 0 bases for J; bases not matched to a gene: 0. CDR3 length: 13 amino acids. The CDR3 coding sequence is TGCGCCAGCAAGGGGGCTAGCAATCAGCCCCAGCATTTT. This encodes CASKGASNQPQHF.

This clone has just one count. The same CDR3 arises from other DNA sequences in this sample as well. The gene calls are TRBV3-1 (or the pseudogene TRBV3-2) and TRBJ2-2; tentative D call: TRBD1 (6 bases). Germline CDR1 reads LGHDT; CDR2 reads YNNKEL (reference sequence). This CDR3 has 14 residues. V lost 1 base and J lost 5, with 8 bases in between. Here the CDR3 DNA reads TGTGCCAGCAGCCAAGGCCAGGGGACCGGGGAGCTGTTTTTT. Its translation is CASSQGQGTGELFF.